Listed below are T cell receptor beta chains from one sample, sequenced in a study of CD8+ T cells in alopecia areata. Repertoires were generated with immunoSEQ multiplex PCR, while TCRdb's copy carries only in-frame clones and drops some. The sample lists 130,000 to 150,000 clones, 40% to 55% seen once, with less than 1% in the top ten. Sequenced here: CD4+ T cells sorted from blood, sampled at week 0. The origin of the receptors is a human donor with alopecia areata. Both conserved end residues are part of each CDR3. The D gene is left open where the match is weak. Rows give clone size only sometimes, using once, few, many, or a class for an expanded clone.

.	TRBV23-1	TRBD1	TRBJ2-6	TGCGCCAGCAGTCATCGGGACAGATCCTCTGGGGCCAACGTCCTGACTTTC	CASSHRDRSSGANVLTF
.	TRBV10-3	.	TRBJ2-5	TGTGCCATCAGTGAGTCACGGCTAGCGCTACAAGAGACCCAGTACTTC	CAISESRLALQETQYF
once	TRBV15	.	TRBJ2-6	TGTGCCACCAGTAGCAGTACCAGGGGCGCCCGCTCTGGGGCCAACGTCCTGACTTTC	CATSSSTRGARSGANVLTF
few	TRBV10-2	.	TRBJ2-1	TGCGCCAGCGCAGGGACTGCAAAGTCTTACAATGAGCAGTTCTTC	CASAGTAKSYNEQFF
few	TRBV7-2	TRBD2	TRBJ2-4	TGTGCCAGCAGCCCCCTCTCGACTAGCGGGAGGAACATTCAGTACTTC	CASSPLSTSGRNIQYF
medium-sized	TRBV29-1	TRBD2	TRBJ2-3	TGCAGCGCAACAGGCGGGAGAGGGAGCACAGATACGCAGTATTTT	CSATGGRGSTDTQYF
.	TRBV7-3	.	TRBJ2-4	TGTGCCAGCAGCGTAGACCCGGTCAGGGGAAACATTCAGTACTTC	CASSVDPVRGNIQYF
.	TRBV15	TRBD1	TRBJ2-3	TGTGCCACCAGCAGGGGGGACAGGTGGGGCGATACGCAGTATTTT	CATSRGDRWGDTQYF
once	TRBV19	TRBD2	TRBJ2-7	TGTGCCAGTAGTCAAGCCTCCATTGGCGGGGGGCAATACTTC	CASSQASIGGGQYF
.	TRBV9	TRBD2	TRBJ2-3	TGTGCCAGCAGCGCCCCTGTGGCGGGAGACGCCTTTACGCAGTATTTT	CASSAPVAGDAFTQYF
.	TRBV7-6	.	TRBJ1-4	TGTGCCAGCAGCCCGGTCCTCGTTGGAGGAAAACTGTTTTTT	CASSPVLVGGKLFF
.	TRBV25-1	TRBD2	TRBJ2-5	TGTGCCAGCAGTGACCTGGGACTAGCGGAGCAAGAGACCCAGTACTTC	CASSDLGLAEQETQYF
.	TRBV2	TRBD1	TRBJ2-1	TGTGCCAGCAGTGCCGGACAGGACGTATACAATGAGCAGTTCTTC	CASSAGQDVYNEQFF
.	TRBV23-1	TRBD2	TRBJ2-7	TGCGCCAGCCGTCCGCAACAAAGCCCGGGACTAGCGATCTACGAGCAGTACTTC	CASRPQQSPGLAIYEQYF
.	TRBV4-1	.	TRBJ2-1	TGCGCCAGCAGCCAAGATACCCCGGTTCATGAGCAGTTCTTC	CASSQDTPVHEQFF
.	TRBV23-1	.	TRBJ1-5	TGCGCCAGCAGCCGCGGACAGATCGAGAATCAGCCCCAGCATTTT	CASSRGQIENQPQHF
.	TRBV6-5	.	TRBJ2-3	TGTGCCAGCAGTTACTCGGCGGGAATGGCAGATACGCAGTATTTT	CASSYSAGMADTQYF
.	TRBV11-1	.	TRBJ2-3	TGTGCCAGCAGCCCAAGGGCAGATACGCAGTATTTT	CASSPRADTQYF
few	TRBV27	TRBD2	TRBJ2-1	TGTGCCAGCAGTTGGGCTAGCGGGAGTGTGCAGTTCTTC	CASSWASGSVQFF
.	TRBV27	.	TRBJ2-1	TGTGCCAGCAGCGTCATTGTGGGAGATGAGCAGTTCTTC	CASSVIVGDEQFF
.	TRBV5-4	TRBD2	TRBJ2-3	TGTGCCAGCAGCAAGAAACTAGCGGTATTCGGGGATACGCAGTATTTT	CASSKKLAVFGDTQYF
many	TRBV5-1	.	TRBJ1-5	TGCGCCAGCAGCCCAGGAGGATTCAATCAGCCCCAGCATTTT	CASSPGGFNQPQHF
few	TRBV7-2	.	TRBJ1-5	TGTGCCAGCAGCTTAGAGCACAGTAATCAGCCCCAGCATTTT	CASSLEHSNQPQHF
.	TRBV5-1	.	TRBJ2-3	TGCGCCAGCAGTAGGGGCTCCGGCACAGATACGCAGTATTTT	CASSRGSGTDTQYF
.	TRBV9	.	TRBJ1-2	TGTGCCAGCAGCGTAGCTGGACATACCGGGAGCTATGGCTACACCTTC	CASSVAGHTGSYGYTF
.	TRBV4-1	.	TRBJ2-3	TGCGCCAGCAGCCAAGAGACGGGTTTGGCTGGAGGTACGCAGTATTTT	CASSQETGLAGGTQYF
.	TRBV15	.	TRBJ1-5	TGTGCCACCAGCCTGGGGAGGGGTGGTCAGCCCCAGCATTTT	CATSLGRGGQPQHF
.	TRBV14	.	TRBJ1-2	TGTGCCAGCAGCCCGAGAGCTAACTATGGCTACACCTTC	CASSPRANYGYTF
few	TRBV18	.	TRBJ2-1	TGTGCCAGCTCACCGGGGTACCCGACGAATGAGCAGTTCTTC	CASSPGYPTNEQFF
.	TRBV18	TRBD2	TRBJ2-3	TGTGCCAGCTCACCTCAGACTAGCGGATTTAGCACAGATACGCAGTATTTT	CASSPQTSGFSTDTQYF
few	TRBV2	.	TRBJ2-2	TGTGCCAGCACCGGAGGGACTTCCACCGGGGAGCTGTTTTTT	CASTGGTSTGELFF
.	TRBV5-1	.	TRBJ2-4	TGCGCCAGCAGCTTGTCATACAGATCCACTTTAGCCAAAAACATTCAGTACTTC	CASSLSYRSTLAKNIQYF
.	TRBV28	.	TRBJ2-7	TGTGCCAGCAACTCGCTGACAGGTCATGCCTCCTACGAGCAGTACTTC	CASNSLTGHASYEQYF
once	TRBV29-1	.	TRBJ2-7	TGCAGCGTGGCTCGGGCCAGGGTTACCTACGAGCAGTACTTC	CSVARARVTYEQYF
.	TRBV28	.	TRBJ2-7	TGTGCCAGCAGGGTGGGAGCTTGGCCCTACGAGCAGTACTTC	CASRVGAWPYEQYF
.	TRBV18	.	TRBJ1-1	TGTGCCAGCTCACCATCCACGGGGTTGATGAACACTGAAGCTTTCTTT	CASSPSTGLMNTEAFF
.	TRBV6-5	.	TRBJ2-7	TGTGCCAGCACCGAGACTTCAACCTACGAGCAGTACTTC	CASTETSTYEQYF
.	TRBV25-1	.	TRBJ1-4	TGTGCCAGCACCTCAGGACGCGAAAAACTGTTTTTT	CASTSGREKLFF
many	TRBV7-2	.	TRBJ1-1	TGTGCCAGCAGCTTAAGAGCACGGGCCGAAGCTTTCTTT	CASSLRARAEAFF
.	TRBV5-4	TRBD2	TRBJ2-3	TGTGCCAGCAGCACAGGACTAGCGGGCACAGATACGCAGTATTTT	CASSTGLAGTDTQYF
few	TRBV6-5	.	TRBJ2-3	TGTGCCACCACTCGCGGGCCCGGCGATACGCAGTATTTT	CATTRGPGDTQYF
.	TRBV29-1	.	TRBJ2-3	TGCAGCGCCGTCGGCACAGGAAGCACAGATACGCAGTATTTT	CSAVGTGSTDTQYF
.	TRBV11-3	TRBD2	TRBJ2-1	TGTGCCAGCAGTTCCACGCCACCCGGGACTAGTACGAATGAGCAGTTCTTC	CASSSTPPGTSTNEQFF
.	TRBV6-6	TRBD1	TRBJ2-7	TGTGCCAGCAGATTGACCTCCGGGACAGGGGGCGACGAGCAGTACTTC	CASRLTSGTGGDEQYF
.	TRBV4-3	TRBD2	TRBJ2-7	TGCGCCAGCAGCCAGGATAGCGGGAGGACCCTCCACGAGCAGTACTTC	CASSQDSGRTLHEQYF
.	TRBV23-1	TRBD1	TRBJ1-2	TGCGCCAGCAGTCAGCCGACAGGGAGCTATGGCTACACCTTC	CASSQPTGSYGYTF
.	TRBV6-6	TRBD2	TRBJ2-2	TGTGCCAGCAGCCATATAGCGGGAGTCGGCACCGGGGAGCTGTTTTTT	CASSHIAGVGTGELFF